In this sample, the clone carrying this TCR beta chain turned up many times. Its antigen is currently unknown. This sample was taken from a study of T-cell reconstitution after alpha-beta-depleted transplantation in children. Notes on the study in general: Several hundred rapidly expanded clones from non-depleted graft cells reportedly supplied alpha-beta T cells about two months post-transplant.

Using unique molecular identifiers, the investigators prepared the TCRbeta library. In TCRdb, the PCR reads were re-called with MiXCR into one record per CDR3 protein. The table includes hundreds of thousands of distinct CDR3 sequences, 13% detected once. The V gene's germline CDR1 is SEHNR and CDR2 FQNEAQ (reference sequence). The CDR3 runs 12 residues. Trimming stripped 3 bases from V and 10 bases from J, with 12 bases between. The sample consisted of PBMCs, taken before TCRalphabeta/CD19-depleted stem cell transplant. The V and J genes are TRBV7-9 and TRBJ1-1; D is possibly TRBD1 (6 bases). This receptor was taken from a girl aged 2-10 years with congenital amegakaryocytic thrombocytopenia, due to receive a stem cell transplant. As DNA, the CDR3 is TGTGCCAGCAGCTTGTCCAGGGGAAGAGCTTTCTTT. Translating it yields CASSLSRGRAFF.